The T cell receptor (beta chain) described here comes from a study of T cell changes during pregnancy in multiple sclerosis. The protocol was immunoSEQ multiplex PCR, while the TCRdb copy is restricted to in-frame clones and leaves out a portion. The sample lists some 60,000 clones, 90% to 95% occurring once. There are 17 residues in the CDR3. V was pared by 3 bases and J by 5 bases, with 7 bases of the junction left unmatched. Germline loops: CDR1 SGHTA, CDR2 FQGTGA. The J gene is TRBJ2-7, the V gene TRBV7-3, with 16 bases identical to TRBD2. This clonotype originated in a female donor in good health, enrolled as a control in a pregnancy study. This sample comprised peripheral blood, obtained in the third trimester of pregnancy. In DNA form, the CDR3 reads TGTGCCAGCAGCTTGGGGACTAGCGGGAGGGCAGGAGACGAGCAGTACTTC. It is translated as CASSLGTSGRAGDEQYF.